This TCR beta chain was sequenced in a study of T cell repertoires in cytomegalovirus infection. In regard to this clonotype: Antigen: not known.

TCRdb reprocessed the reads via MiXCR and lists one record per CDR3 protein. The sample holds about 600,000 distinct CDR3 sequences, 24% seen once. CDR3 size: 13 residues. Unmatched junction bases numbered 7, after V lost 5 bases and J lost 5 bases. Germline V gives CDR1 DFQATT, CDR2 SNEGSKA (reference sequence). Study observations and caveats: The ex vivo response was dominated by HLA-C-restricted CMV-specific TCR beta clonotypes.

Sample: CD8+ T cells from PBMCs. The receptor's source is a human donor in good health (CMV status not recorded). Some clones in this sample may be carry-over from other donors' samples. This chain links TRBV20-1 with TRBJ2-7, with 9 bases aligning to TRBD1. The CDR3 sequence is CSAWTGDMHEQYF. As DNA, the CDR3 is TGCAGTGCTTGGACAGGGGATATGCACGAGCAGTACTTC.